The present T cell receptor beta chain was sequenced within a study of blood T cell repertoires in COVID-19. Study as a whole: From T cells, B-cell-depleted T cells, or PBMCs came the material, which was cDNA or gDNA.

The repertoire was sequenced with immunoSEQ multiplex PCR; TCRdb's copy has only in-frame clones and lacks some. Seen here are 130,000 to 150,000 clones, over 80% observed once, and the top ten hold more than 4.5%. This CDR3 region has 17 residues. CDR1 and CDR2 (germline): SGDLS, YYNGEE. V was clipped by 4 bases and J by 0 bases; unmatched bases: 12. The study recruited people aged roughly 18 to 100 years across about two dozen US areas. The sequence derives from a woman in her fifties or sixties who had been exposed to COVID-19. The chain couples TRBV9 to TRBJ1-2; 7 bases are a match to TRBD1. The sample was PBMCs or T cells enriched from blood (not recorded which). In nucleotides, the CDR3 is TGTGCCAGCAGCACTCCGATACCCGGGACAGCTAACTATGGCTACACCTTC. This encodes CASSTPIPGTANYGYTF.